This T cell receptor beta chain derives from a study of Ad26.COV2.S vaccination and SARS-CoV-2 variants. Only in-frame clones appear in the TCRdb table, and some are missing; sequencing was by immunoSEQ multiplex PCR. This sample has some 290,000 clones, with around 83% found just once. Germline-derived CDR1 and CDR2 are LNHDA and SQIVND (reference sequence). The CDR3 has 15 amino acids. V was trimmed by 3 bases and J by 1 base, leaving 13 bases between them. The treatment was: some 20 received Ad26.COV2.S at low or high dose, single or two shots; several received placebo; per-sample allocation not given. Sample collection was performed on day 63 after the first vaccine or placebo injection.

Sequenced here: peripheral blood, sampled in a trial of Ad26.COV2.S vaccine versus placebo. The V gene is TRBV19, the J gene TRBJ2-7, with D hard to call. This receptor was taken from a person between 18 and 59 years old who received the Ad26.COV2.S COVID-19 vaccine or a placebo. Here the CDR3 reads CASSMWLTGSYEQYF. DNA of the CDR3: TGTGCCAGTAGTATGTGGTTAACTGGTTCCTACGAGCAGTACTTC.